A single T cell receptor (beta chain) is shown here with its context. Its antigen has not been determined. Base qualities are not at hand, and no much larger clone is one base apart. Germline trimming: 0 bases from V, 4 bases from J; junction bases outside gene matches: 8. The CDR3, cysteine through phenylalanine, is 18 amino acids long. Only the CDR3 region is kept as DNA, spanning 54 bases read in frame from base 1. CDR1 and CDR2, per the germline V gene, are MGHRA and YSYEKL. The data were obtained in a study of blood T cell repertoires in COVID-19 (TCRdb year 2020). Looking at the study overall: Samples covering the acute and convalescent phases of COVID-19 were provided by collaborators in the United States, Italy and Spain. The sample metadata nearly always contained a de-identified subject ID, COVID-19 status, age in years and sex. Where available, HLA class I and class II types were taken from metadata supplied by the sample provider and were not determined by assay-based typing. Samples came from the ongoing ImmuneRACE study (first 160 participants) plus 1,254 subjects from 6 global collaborators. The repertoires were made available in a free public database intended to serve as a resource for research on the immune response to SARS-CoV-2. Deeply sampled blood TCRbeta repertoires from subjects exposed to, actively infected with, or recovered from COVID-19 were included in the dataset. The material from the prospective study consisted of cDNA or gDNA derived from T cells, B-cell-depleted T cells, or PBMCs. General findings and caveats noted by the study authors: How much clinical and demographic metadata was included differed by source and by participant, and the metadata was provided uncurated.

The immunoSEQ Assay, a bias-controlled multiplex PCR, was used to amplify TCRbeta CDR3 regions from genomic DNA. Per the original workflow: Nucleated cell counts per sample were estimated from amplification of reference gene primers within the assay. To quantify the absolute abundance of each unique TCRbeta CDR3 rearrangement, sequence reads were collapsed and filtered. For each sample, productive Simpson clonality was calculated as the square root of Simpson's diversity index across productive rearrangements. Sourced from immuneACCESS, this table was stored by TCRdb with only in-frame sequences that have V and J called. A share of the clones is absent; for the studies checked, an unresolved V gene accounts for under half, and the remainder has no known explanation. Clone size and V and J calls were adopted from that table, with D and trimming inferred from the DNA. In all, the sample holds approximately 74,000 clones, and 80% to 90% of those were seen once. The top ten clones comprise about a third of the sample.

The collaborating institutions used their own protocols to collect whole blood in K2EDTA tubes. Collaborator samples were shipped for TCRbeta analysis as frozen whole blood, isolated PBMCs, or DNA extracted from either sample type. Sequencing was carried out using peripheral blood. The sequence derives from a man aged 65 to 85 with acute or convalescent COVID-19. The sequence is built from TRBV4-1 and TRBJ2-3; the central 12 bases match TRBD2. The CDR3 has the sequence CASSQEGPSGGAADTQYF. The nucleotides are TGCGCCAGCAGCCAAGAGGGCCCTAGCGGGGGGGCCGCAGATACGCAGTATTTT.